What follows describes a single T cell receptor beta chain. Antigen specificity is unknown. PCR employed 60 Vbeta and 13 Jbeta primers. The data were produced by immunoSEQ multiplex PCR, yet TCRdb's version contains in-frame clones alone and is incomplete. The data hold 100,000 or so clones, with roughly 82% observed a single time. This CDR3 spans 12 amino acids. V was trimmed by 1 base and J by 4 bases, leaving 5 bases between them. The germline gives CDR1 KGHSH, CDR2 LQKENI. The data derive from a study of cytomegalovirus exposure and HLA in healthy donors. Findings and limits, study-wide: For most TCR beta V segments, an earlier analysis put the productive rate at about 87% or about 30% of the time.

This chain connects TRBV18 to TRBJ2-7, with D unresolved. Sample: PBMCs. The clonotype originates from a young man in good health and CMV-seropositive. The CDR3 is CASSPLKYEQYF. In DNA form, the CDR3 reads TGTGCCAGCTCACCACTCAAATACGAGCAGTACTTC. Together with reference TRBV18 and TRBJ2-7, the CDR3 gives the full variable domain: NAGVMQNPRHLVRRRGQEARLRCSPMKGHSHVYWYRQLPEEGLKFMVYLQKENIIDESGMPKERFSAEFPKEGPSILRIQQVVRGDSAAYFCASSPLKYEQYFGPGTRLTVT.